This entry concerns a single T cell receptor (beta chain). This specimen belongs to a study of control samples from healthy donors and cancer patients. Clones were sequenced by immunoSEQ multiplex PCR, and TCRdb holds only the in-frame ones, with some missing. The sample contains roughly 100,000 clones, about 89% of which appear only once. This CDR3 comprises 13 residues. Germline values: CDR1 GTSNPN, CDR2 SVGIG (reference sequence). Trimming took off 0 bases at V and 0 bases at J, with 3 bases between the two ends. The gene calls are TRBV30 and TRBJ1-5; no clear D. The origin of this receptor is a man aged 55 to 70 with lung cancer. Sequenced: PBMCs. The CDR3 loop reads CAWSVNSNQPQHF. In DNA form, the CDR3 reads TGTGCCTGGAGTGTAAATAGCAATCAGCCCCAGCATTTT.